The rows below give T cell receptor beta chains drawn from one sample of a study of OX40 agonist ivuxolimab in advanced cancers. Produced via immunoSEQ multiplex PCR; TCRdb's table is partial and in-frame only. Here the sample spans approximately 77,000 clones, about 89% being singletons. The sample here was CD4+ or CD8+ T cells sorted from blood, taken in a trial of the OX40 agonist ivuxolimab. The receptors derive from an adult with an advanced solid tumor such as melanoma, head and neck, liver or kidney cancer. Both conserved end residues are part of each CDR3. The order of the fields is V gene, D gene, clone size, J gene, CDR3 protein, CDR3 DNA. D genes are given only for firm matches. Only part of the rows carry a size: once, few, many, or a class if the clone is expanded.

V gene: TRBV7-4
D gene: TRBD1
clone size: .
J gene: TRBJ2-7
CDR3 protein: CASSLGLTNRGEQYF
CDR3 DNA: TGTGCCAGCAGCTTAGGACTTACGAACAGGGGCGAGCAGTACTTC

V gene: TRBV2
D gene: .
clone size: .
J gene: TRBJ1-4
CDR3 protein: CASRSQGNNEKLFF
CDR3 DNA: TGTGCCAGCAGGTCCCAGGGGAATAATGAAAAACTGTTTTTT

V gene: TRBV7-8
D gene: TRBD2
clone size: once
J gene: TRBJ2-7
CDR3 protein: CASSLVASGAYEQYF
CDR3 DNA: TGTGCCAGCAGCTTAGTGGCTAGCGGGGCCTACGAGCAGTACTTC

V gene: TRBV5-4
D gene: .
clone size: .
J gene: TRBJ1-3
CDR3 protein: CASSLTGPGNTIYF
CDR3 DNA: TGTGCCAGCAGCTTAACTGGACCTGGAAACACCATATATTTT

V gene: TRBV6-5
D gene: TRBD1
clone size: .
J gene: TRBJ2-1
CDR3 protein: CASRQTGGGNEQFF
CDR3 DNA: TGTGCCAGCAGGCAGACAGGGGGAGGTAATGAGCAGTTCTTC

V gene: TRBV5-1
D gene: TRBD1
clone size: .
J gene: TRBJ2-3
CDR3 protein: CASGDRGGDTQYF
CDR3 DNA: TGCGCCAGCGGCGACAGGGGGGGAGATACGCAGTATTTT

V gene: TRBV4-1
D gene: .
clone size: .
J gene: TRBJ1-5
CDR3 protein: CASSQEMGSRNQPQHF
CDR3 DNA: TGCGCCAGCAGCCAAGAAATGGGCAGTCGCAATCAGCCCCAGCATTTT

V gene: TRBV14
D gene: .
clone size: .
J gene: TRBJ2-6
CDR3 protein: CASSQRIWSGANVLTF
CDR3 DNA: TGTGCCAGCAGCCAAAGGATCTGGTCTGGGGCCAACGTCCTGACTTTC

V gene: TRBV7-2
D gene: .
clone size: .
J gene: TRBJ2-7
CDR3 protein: CASSSGGNGEQYF
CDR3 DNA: TGTGCCAGCAGCTCTGGGGGAAACGGAGAGCAGTACTTC

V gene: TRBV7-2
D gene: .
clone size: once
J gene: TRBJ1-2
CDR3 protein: CASSSATANYGYTF
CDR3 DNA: TGTGCCAGCAGCTCTGCAACAGCTAACTATGGCTACACCTTC

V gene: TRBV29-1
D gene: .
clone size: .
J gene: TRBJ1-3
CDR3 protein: CSGQLFSGNTIYF
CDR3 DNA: TGCAGCGGACAGCTATTCTCTGGAAACACCATATATTTT

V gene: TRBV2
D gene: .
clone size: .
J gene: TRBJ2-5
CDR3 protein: CASSEALRGGVETQYF
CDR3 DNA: TGTGCCAGCAGTGAAGCTTTGCGGGGAGGTGTTGAGACCCAGTACTTC

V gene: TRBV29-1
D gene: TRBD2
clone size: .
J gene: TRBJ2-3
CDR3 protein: CSVARLADITDTQYF
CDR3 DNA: TGCAGCGTCGCAAGACTAGCGGACATCACAGATACGCAGTATTTT

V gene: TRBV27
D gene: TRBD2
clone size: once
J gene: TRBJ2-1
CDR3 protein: CASSKTSGFYNEQFF
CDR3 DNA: TGTGCCAGCAGTAAAACTAGCGGGTTCTACAATGAGCAGTTCTTC

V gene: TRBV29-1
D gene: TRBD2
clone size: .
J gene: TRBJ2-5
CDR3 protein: CSARLAGGETQYF
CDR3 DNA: TGCAGCGCACGACTAGCGGGAGGCGAGACCCAGTACTTC

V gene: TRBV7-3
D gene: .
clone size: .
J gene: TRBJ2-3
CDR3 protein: CASSLGTTTDTQYF
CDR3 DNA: TGTGCCAGCAGCTTAGGCACCACCACAGATACGCAGTATTTT

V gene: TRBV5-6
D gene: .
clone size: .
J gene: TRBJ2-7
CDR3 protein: CASSFTASEQYF
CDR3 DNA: TGTGCCAGCAGCTTTACAGCTTCCGAGCAGTACTTC

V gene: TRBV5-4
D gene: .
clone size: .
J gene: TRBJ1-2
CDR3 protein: CASSFTGNYGYTF
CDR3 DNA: TGTGCCAGCAGCTTCACAGGGAACTATGGCTACACCTTC

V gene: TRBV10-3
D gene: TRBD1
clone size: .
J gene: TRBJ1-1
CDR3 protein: CAISQQGSTEAFF
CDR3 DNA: TGTGCCATCAGTCAACAGGGGAGCACTGAAGCTTTCTTT

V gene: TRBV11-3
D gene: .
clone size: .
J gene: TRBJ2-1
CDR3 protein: CASSLDSIAFF
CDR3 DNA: TGTGCCAGCAGCTTAGATTCTATTGCGTTCTTC

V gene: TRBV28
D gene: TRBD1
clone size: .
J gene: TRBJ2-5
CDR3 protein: CASSSGTDWYQETQYF
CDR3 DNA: TGTGCCAGCAGTTCCGGGACAGATTGGTACCAAGAGACCCAGTACTTC

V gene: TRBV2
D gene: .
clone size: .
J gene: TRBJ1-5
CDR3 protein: CASRAGTVSNQPQHF
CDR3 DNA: TGTGCCAGCAGGGCCGGGACCGTTTCGAATCAGCCCCAGCATTTT

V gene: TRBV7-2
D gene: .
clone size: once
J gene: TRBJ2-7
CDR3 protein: CASSFPQGSYEQYF
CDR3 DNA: TGTGCCAGCAGCTTTCCCCAGGGTTCCTACGAGCAGTACTTC

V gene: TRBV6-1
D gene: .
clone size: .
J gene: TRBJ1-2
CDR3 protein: CASSVNGYTF
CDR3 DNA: TGTGCCAGCAGTGTCAATGGCTACACCTTC

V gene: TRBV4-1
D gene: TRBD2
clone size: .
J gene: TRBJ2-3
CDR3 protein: CASSPRLAGRTDTQYF
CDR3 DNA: TGCGCCAGCAGCCCCCGTTTAGCGGGACGCACAGATACGCAGTATTTT

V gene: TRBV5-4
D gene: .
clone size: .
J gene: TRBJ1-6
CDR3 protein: CASSHGQRNSPLHF
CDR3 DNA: TGTGCCAGCAGCCACGGTCAGAGGAATTCACCCCTCCACTTT

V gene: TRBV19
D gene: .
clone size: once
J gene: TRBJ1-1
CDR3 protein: CASSSNGGTEAFF
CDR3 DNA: TGTGCCAGTAGTTCCAACGGGGGCACTGAAGCTTTCTTT

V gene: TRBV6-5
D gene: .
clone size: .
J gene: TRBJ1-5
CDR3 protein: CASRVAGNQPQHF
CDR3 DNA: TGTGCCAGCAGGGTTGCGGGCAATCAGCCCCAGCATTTT

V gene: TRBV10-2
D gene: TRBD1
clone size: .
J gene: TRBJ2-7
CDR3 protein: CASSVAGGSSYEQYF
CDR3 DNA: TGCGCCAGCAGTGTGGCAGGGGGAAGCTCCTACGAGCAGTACTTC

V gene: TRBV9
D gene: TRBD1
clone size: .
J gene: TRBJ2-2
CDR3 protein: CASSYRDRPRGNTGELFF
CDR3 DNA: TGTGCCAGCAGCTACCGGGACAGGCCTCGAGGGAACACCGGGGAGCTGTTTTTT

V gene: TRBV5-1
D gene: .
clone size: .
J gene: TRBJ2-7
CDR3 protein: CASSRRDLGEQYF
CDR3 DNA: TGCGCCAGCAGCCGCAGGGACCTCGGCGAGCAGTACTTC